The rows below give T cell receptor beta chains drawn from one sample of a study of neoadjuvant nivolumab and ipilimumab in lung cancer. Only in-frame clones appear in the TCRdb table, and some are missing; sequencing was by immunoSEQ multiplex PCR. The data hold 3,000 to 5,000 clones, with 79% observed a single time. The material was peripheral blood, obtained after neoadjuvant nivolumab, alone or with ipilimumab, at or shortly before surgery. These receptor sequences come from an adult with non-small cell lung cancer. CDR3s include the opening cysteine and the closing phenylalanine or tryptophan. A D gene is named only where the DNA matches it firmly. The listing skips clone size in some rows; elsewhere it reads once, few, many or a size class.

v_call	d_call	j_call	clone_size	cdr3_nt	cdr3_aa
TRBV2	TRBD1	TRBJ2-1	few	TGTGCCAGCAGTTTCGACAGGGAGCAGCAGTTCTTC	CASSFDREQQFF
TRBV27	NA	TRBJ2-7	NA	TGTGCCAGCAGCGGCGGGGCTCGGGAGCAGTACTTC	CASSGGAREQYF
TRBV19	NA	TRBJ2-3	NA	TGTGCCAGTATGGGCCTCCGGATCCGGGATACGCAGTATTTT	CASMGLRIRDTQYF
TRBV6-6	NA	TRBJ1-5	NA	TGTGCCAGCAGTTACGTCGGGGATCAGCCCCAGCATTTT	CASSYVGDQPQHF
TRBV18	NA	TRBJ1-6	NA	TGTGCCAGCTCACTATCGGGACCCATCAATTCACCCCTCCACTTT	CASSLSGPINSPLHF
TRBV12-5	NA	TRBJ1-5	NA	TGTGCTAGTGGTGCTACTGTGACAGGCAATCAGCCCCAGCATTTT	CASGATVTGNQPQHF
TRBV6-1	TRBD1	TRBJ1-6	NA	TGTGCCGGGGGGACAGGGAATAATTCACCCCTCCACTTT	CAGGTGNNSPLHF
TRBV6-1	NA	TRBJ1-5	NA	TGTGCCAGCAGTGAAGCCGGAAGGGATCGAGAGCCCCAGCATTTT	CASSEAGRDREPQHF
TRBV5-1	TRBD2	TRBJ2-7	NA	TGCGCCAGCAGCTTGATTCCTCCTAGCGGGGCTCTATCGCAAAGCTACGAGCAGTACTTC	CASSLIPPSGALSQSYEQYF
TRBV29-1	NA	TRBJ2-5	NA	TGCAGCGTTGCCACCTCAGGGGGAGGGGAGACCCAGTACTTC	CSVATSGGGETQYF
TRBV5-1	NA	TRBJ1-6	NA	TGCGCCAGCAGCCGGGAGGGTGGCGGGTCACCCCTCCACTTT	CASSREGGGSPLHF
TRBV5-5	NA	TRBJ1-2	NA	TGTGCCAGCAGCTTACGGGCAGGGGCTGACCATCCTATGAACTACACCTTC	CASSLRAGADHPMNYTF
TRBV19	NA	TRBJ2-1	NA	TGTGCCAGTAGTATTAGCAGGGACAATGAGCAGTTCTTC	CASSISRDNEQFF
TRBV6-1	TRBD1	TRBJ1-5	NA	TGTGCCAGCAGTGAAGCGCATCAAAGGACAGGGCGGTCCCAGCATTTT	CASSEAHQRTGRSQHF
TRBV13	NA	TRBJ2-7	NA	TGTGCCAGCAGCTTACGGGGTTCGCGCTACGAGCAGTACTTC	CASSLRGSRYEQYF
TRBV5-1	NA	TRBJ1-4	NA	TGCGCCAGCAGCTTGAAGGGGCAGGATGAAAAACTGTTTTTT	CASSLKGQDEKLFF
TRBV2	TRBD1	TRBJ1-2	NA	TGTGCCAGCAGGGAGGGACAGGGGGTTTATGGCTACACCTTC	CASREGQGVYGYTF
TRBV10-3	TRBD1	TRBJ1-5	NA	TGTGCCATCAAGGACAGGGGAGGTCGGAGCAATCAGCCCCAGCATTTT	CAIKDRGGRSNQPQHF
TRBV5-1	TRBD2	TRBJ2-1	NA	TGCGCCAGCAGCTTGGCCGCAGGGACTAGCGGGGTTGGAACCTACAATGAGCAGTTCTTC	CASSLAAGTSGVGTYNEQFF
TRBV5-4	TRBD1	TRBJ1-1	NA	TGTGCCAGCAGCCGGGACAGAGATCCCGAAGCTTTCTTT	CASSRDRDPEAFF
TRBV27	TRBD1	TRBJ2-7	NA	TGTGCCAGCAGTTTAGGGACAGACCACGAGCAGTACTTC	CASSLGTDHEQYF
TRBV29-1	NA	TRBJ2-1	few	TGCAGCGTAAAAAGCAGCGGCTACAATGAGCAGTTCTTC	CSVKSSGYNEQFF
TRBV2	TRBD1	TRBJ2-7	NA	TGTGCCAGCAGTCTTTTTTCCGGGACAGCGTCCTACGAGCAGTACTTC	CASSLFSGTASYEQYF
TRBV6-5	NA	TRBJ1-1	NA	TGTGCCAGCAGGCACGTACTTGAGAACACTGAAGCTTTCTTT	CASRHVLENTEAFF
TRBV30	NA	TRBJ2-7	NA	TGTGCCTGGAGTACCCCAGGGGTTTCCTACCATGGCTACGAGCAGTACTTC	CAWSTPGVSYHGYEQYF
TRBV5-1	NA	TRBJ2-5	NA	TGCGCCAGCAGCTTGGCCCAGCAGGGGGGGACCGGGGAGACCCAGTACTTC	CASSLAQQGGTGETQYF
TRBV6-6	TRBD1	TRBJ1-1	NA	TGTGCCAGCAGCCCTCGACAGGGTTTGGTAGCTTTCTTT	CASSPRQGLVAFF
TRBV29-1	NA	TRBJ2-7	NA	TGCAGCGCCCGAGGGACTTTCCGCTCCTACGAGCAGTACTTC	CSARGTFRSYEQYF
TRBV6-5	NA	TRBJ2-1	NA	TGTGCCAGCAGTTCCCGGACAGTCTACAATGAGCAGTTCTTC	CASSSRTVYNEQFF
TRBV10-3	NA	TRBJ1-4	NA	TGTGCCATCAGCCGAAACGTCAGGTCAACTAATGAAAAACTGTTTTTT	CAISRNVRSTNEKLFF
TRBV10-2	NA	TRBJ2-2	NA	TGCGCCAGCAAGAAATCCGATAACACCGGGGAGCTGTTTTTT	CASKKSDNTGELFF
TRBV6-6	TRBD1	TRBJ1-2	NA	TGTGCCAGCACCCTACCTCCGGGACAGGGGGCGAGGGGCTACACCTTC	CASTLPPGQGARGYTF
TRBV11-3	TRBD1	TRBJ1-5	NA	TGTGCCAGCAGCTTCGGGACAGGGGGCTTGGATCAGCCCCAGCATTTT	CASSFGTGGLDQPQHF
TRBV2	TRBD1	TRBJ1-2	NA	TGTGCCAGCAGAACAGGACAGGGATACTATGGCTACACCTTC	CASRTGQGYYGYTF
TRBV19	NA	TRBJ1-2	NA	TGTGCCAGTAGTATAACCCCCGGGGGTGGCTACACCTTC	CASSITPGGGYTF
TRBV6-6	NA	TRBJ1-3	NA	TGTGCCAGCAGTCGGGGAAACACCATATATTTT	CASSRGNTIYF
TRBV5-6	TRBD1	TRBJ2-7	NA	TGTGCCAGCAGCAATTTCCGGGACAGGTCCCTTTTGGCTCAAGAGCAGTACTTC	CASSNFRDRSLLAQEQYF
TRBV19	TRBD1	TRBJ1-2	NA	TGTGCCAGTATTCCGACCGGGACAGGGGACGGATATGGCTACACCTTC	CASIPTGTGDGYGYTF
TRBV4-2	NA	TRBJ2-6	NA	TGTGCCAGCAGCCAGTCACAAACCTCTGGGGCCAACGTCCTGACTTTC	CASSQSQTSGANVLTF
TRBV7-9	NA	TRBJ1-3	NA	TGTGCCAGCAGCTGGCCAGCGGACTCTGGAAACACCATATATTTT	CASSWPADSGNTIYF
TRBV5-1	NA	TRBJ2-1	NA	TGCGCCAGCAACCCGGAGATAGACAGAATATACAATGAGCAGTTCTTC	CASNPEIDRIYNEQFF
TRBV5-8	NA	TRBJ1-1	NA	TGTGCCAGCAGCGTCAGGAGGAACACTGAAGCTTTCTTT	CASSVRRNTEAFF
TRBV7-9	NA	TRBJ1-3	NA	TGTGCCAGCAGCTTAGTCTTTGGCGGAAGCTCTGGAAACACCATATATTTT	CASSLVFGGSSGNTIYF
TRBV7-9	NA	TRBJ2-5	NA	TGTGCCAGCAGTCGACAGGTCGAGACCCAGTACTTC	CASSRQVETQYF
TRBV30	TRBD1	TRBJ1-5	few	TGTGCCTGGAGTAACAGGGACAGGGGTTTCGGGCAGCCCCAGCATTTT	CAWSNRDRGFGQPQHF
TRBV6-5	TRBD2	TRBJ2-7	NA	TGTGCCAGCAAGTTAGCGGGAGCCTACGAGCAGTACTTC	CASKLAGAYEQYF
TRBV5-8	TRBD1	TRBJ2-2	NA	TGTGCCAGCAGCCGTGGGACAGGAGGAACCGGGGAGCTGTTTTTT	CASSRGTGGTGELFF